In this sample, the clone carrying this T cell receptor beta chain turned up a few times. Its antigen is as yet unknown. The data stem from a study of T cell responses to AZD1222 COVID-19 vaccine. Study results and limitations: The study reported that nearly half of spike-specific TCRs target unmutated variant regions. An increase in Spike-specific TCR breadth and depth was observed after two AZD1222 doses.

Clones were sequenced by immunoSEQ multiplex PCR, and TCRdb holds only the in-frame ones, with some missing. The sample has 130,000 or so clones, 70% to 85% seen once. The germline V gene has CDR1 SGHNT and CDR2 YYREEE (reference sequence). This CDR3 contains 12 residues. With 4 bases removed from V and 7 bases from J, the gap between germline ends came to 12 bases. V usage is TRBV5-4 and J usage is TRBJ2-7; D not resolved. The clonotype was recovered from an adult who received the AZD1222 COVID-19 vaccine. The sequencing used peripheral blood, collected 28 days after the second AZD1222 dose. The CDR3 sequence is CASSEYLSEQYF. CDR3 coding DNA: TGTGCCAGCAGCGAATACTTAAGTGAGCAGTACTTC.